Reported below is one T cell receptor beta chain. This clonotype was seen a handful of times. Its antigen is unknown. Base-call qualities are not available, and no considerably larger clone is one nucleotide away. This sample stems from a study of early T cells in non-severe SARS-CoV-2 infection (dated by TCRdb to the early 2020s). Study-level background: Because TCR sequencing relied on bulk RNA taken from unsorted whole blood, pairing of alpha and beta chains was not possible.

This was a case-control study nested in a cohort of healthcare workers in London, UK, who had nasopharyngeal swab PCR tests and blood samples taken every week. Healthcare workers were enrolled in the week of the UK lockdown, from 23 to 31 March 2020, and were followed every week for up to about 16 weeks. Library preparation employed 5' RACE. Sequenced using a NextSeq 500. Unique molecular identifiers were attached to individual cDNA molecules in the TCR library protocol so that sequencing error and PCR bias could be corrected. Both TCR alpha and beta chains were sequenced, and tight co-correlation was observed between alpha and beta sequence abundances in each sample. For the original study's pipeline: Decombinator V4 was used to annotate the V gene, J gene and CDR3 of the TCR sequences. TCRs were defined as expanded if a significant change between any two time points was detected under a Poisson model with p below 0.0001. TCR abundances were normalised to the total number of TCRs sequenced in each sample and reported as counts per million. MAIT TCRs were defined by TRAV1-2 paired with TRAJ12, TRAJ20 or TRAJ33, and iNKT TCRs by TRAV10 paired with TRAJ18. VDJdb, accessed 1 November 2021, was searched for CMV, EBV and SARS-CoV-2 annotated TCRs, excluding TCRs annotated for multiple antigens. TCRdb trimmed public reads at Q25 via fastp, called clones via MiXCR and kept in-frame beta chains. Entries that share a CDR3 protein sequence are merged under the most common genes and DNA. The V and J calls come from TCRdb's annotation, not from the publication. This sample comprises approximately 66,000 distinct CDR3 sequences, around 12% of them detected only once. Roughly 4.2% of the sample is in the top ten clones.

CDR1 and CDR2, per the germline V gene (reference sequence), are LNHDA and SQIVND. The CDR3 numbers 15 residues from cysteine through phenylalanine. The kept DNA is CDR3 alone, 45 bases in frame from the first base. The germline V and J ends show losses of 7 bases and 0 bases respectively, and no gene match explains 6 bases of the junction. Study-wide conclusions, independent of this receptor: VDJdb matching was skewed toward anti-spike CD8 responses and likely underestimated virus-specific expansions by missing private and CD4 specificities.

The sample consisted of whole blood. The rearranged chain carries TRBV19 and TRBJ2-4, and 7 junctional nucleotides match TRBD2. This clonotype was obtained from an adult who was a healthcare worker with PCR-confirmed SARS-CoV-2 infection or an uninfected control (not recorded which). CDR3 loop: CASNPAGLAKNIQYF. The nucleotide sequence is given as TGTGCCAGTAACCCAGCGGGGCTAGCCAAAAACATTCAGTACTTC. Joined to the reference TRBV19 and TRBJ2-4 proteins, this CDR3 gives the full variable domain: DGGITQSPKYLFRKEGQNVTLSCEQNLNHDAMYWYRQDPGQGLRLIYYSQIVNDFQKGDIAEGYSVSREKKESFPLTVTSAQKNPTAFYLCASNPAGLAKNIQYFGAGTRLSVL.